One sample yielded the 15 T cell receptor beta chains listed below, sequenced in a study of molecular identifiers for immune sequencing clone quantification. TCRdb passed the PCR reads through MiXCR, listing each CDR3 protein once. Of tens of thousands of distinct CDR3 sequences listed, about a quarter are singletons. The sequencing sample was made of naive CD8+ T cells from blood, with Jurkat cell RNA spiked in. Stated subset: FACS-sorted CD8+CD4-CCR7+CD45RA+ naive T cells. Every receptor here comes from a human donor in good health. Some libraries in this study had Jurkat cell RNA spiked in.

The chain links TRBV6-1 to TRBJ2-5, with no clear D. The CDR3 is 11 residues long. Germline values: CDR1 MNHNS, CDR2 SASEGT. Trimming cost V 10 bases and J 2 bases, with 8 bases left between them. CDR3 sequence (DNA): TGTGCCACGTTGCCTCAAGAGACCCAGTACTTC. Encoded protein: CATLPQETQYF.

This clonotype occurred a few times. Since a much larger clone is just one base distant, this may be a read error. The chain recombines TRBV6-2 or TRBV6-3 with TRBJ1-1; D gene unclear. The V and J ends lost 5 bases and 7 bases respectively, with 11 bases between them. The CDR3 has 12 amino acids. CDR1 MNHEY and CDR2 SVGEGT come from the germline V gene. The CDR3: CASSHVGVEAFF. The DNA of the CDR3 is TGTGCCAGCAGTCACGTCGGAGTTGAAGCTTTCTTT.

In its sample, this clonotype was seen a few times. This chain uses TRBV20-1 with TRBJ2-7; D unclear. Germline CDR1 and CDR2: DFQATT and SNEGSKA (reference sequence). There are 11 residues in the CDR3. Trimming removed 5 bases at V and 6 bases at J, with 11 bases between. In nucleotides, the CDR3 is TGCAGTGCTGAAATAGCTTCCGAGCAGTACTTC. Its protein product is CSAEIASEQYF.

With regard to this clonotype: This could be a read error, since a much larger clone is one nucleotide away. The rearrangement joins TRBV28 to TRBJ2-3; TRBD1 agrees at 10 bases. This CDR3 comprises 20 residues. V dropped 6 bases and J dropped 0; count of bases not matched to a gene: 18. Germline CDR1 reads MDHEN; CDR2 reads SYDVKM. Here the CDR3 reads CASRLPGTGVIAESTDTQYF. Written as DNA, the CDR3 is TGTGCCAGCAGGTTACCTGGGACAGGGGTAATAGCGGAAAGCACAGATACGCAGTATTTT.

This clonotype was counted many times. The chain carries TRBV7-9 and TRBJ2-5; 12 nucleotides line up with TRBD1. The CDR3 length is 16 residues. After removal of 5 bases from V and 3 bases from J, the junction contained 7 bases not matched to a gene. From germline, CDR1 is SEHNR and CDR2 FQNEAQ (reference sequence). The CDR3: CASSRSGTGGEETQYF. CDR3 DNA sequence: TGTGCCAGCAGCCGATCCGGGACAGGGGGCGAAGAGACCCAGTACTTC.

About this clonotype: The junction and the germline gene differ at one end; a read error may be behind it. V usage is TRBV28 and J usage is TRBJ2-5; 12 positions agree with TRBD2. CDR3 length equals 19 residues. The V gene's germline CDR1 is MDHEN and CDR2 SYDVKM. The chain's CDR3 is CARSSLVLAGGGYQETQYF. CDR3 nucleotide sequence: TGTGCCCGCAGTTCCCTTGTTCTAGCGGGGGGGGGGTACCAAGAGACCCAGTACTTC.

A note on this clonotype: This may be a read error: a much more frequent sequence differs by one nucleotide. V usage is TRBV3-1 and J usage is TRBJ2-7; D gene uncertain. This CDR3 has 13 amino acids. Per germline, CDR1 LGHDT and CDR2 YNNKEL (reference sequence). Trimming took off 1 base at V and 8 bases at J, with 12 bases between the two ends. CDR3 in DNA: TGTGCCAGCAGCCAAGGCCCAACATACAAGCAGTACTTC. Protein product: CASSQGPTYKQYF.

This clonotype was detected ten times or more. CDR3 sequence reads: CASSLLGAGALPDTQYF. The CDR3 region has the DNA TGTGCCAGCAGCTTGTTAGGGGCGGGAGCTCTCCCAGATACGCAGTATTTT. This chain uses TRBV11-2 with TRBJ2-3; 7 nucleotides match TRBD2. Looked up from germline, CDR1 is SGHAT and CDR2 is FQNNGV. V lost 3 bases, J lost 4 bases, and 13 bases stayed unmatched. The CDR3 consists of 17 residues.

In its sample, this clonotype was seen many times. The CDR3 nucleotides read TGTGCCAGCAGCCAAGTTCCCGGGAACTATGGCTACACCTTC. Its protein product is CASSQVPGNYGYTF. The chain recombines TRBV3-1 with TRBJ1-2; unclear D gene. CDR1 and CDR2 from the germline V gene are LGHDT and YNNKEL (reference sequence). CDR3 size: 14 residues. V shed 1 base and J shed 2 bases, with 8 bases lying between them.

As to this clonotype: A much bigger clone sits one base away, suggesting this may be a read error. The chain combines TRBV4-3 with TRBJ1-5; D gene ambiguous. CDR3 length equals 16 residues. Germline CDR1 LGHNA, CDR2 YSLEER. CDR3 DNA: TGCGCCAGCAGCCAAGATTTGTGGGGAAGCAATCAGCCCCGGCATTTT. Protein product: CASSQDLWGSNQPRHF.

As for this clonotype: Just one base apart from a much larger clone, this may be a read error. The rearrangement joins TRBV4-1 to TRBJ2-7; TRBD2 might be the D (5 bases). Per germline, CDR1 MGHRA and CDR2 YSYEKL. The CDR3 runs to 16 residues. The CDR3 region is CASSQDPGSAVYAQYF. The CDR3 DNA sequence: TGCGCCAGCAGCCAAGATCCGGGGTCGGCGGTCTACGCGCAGTACTTC.

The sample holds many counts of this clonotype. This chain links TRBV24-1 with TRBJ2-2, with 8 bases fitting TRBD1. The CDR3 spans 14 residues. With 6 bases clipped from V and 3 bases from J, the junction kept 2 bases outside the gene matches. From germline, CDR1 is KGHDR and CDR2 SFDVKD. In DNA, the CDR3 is TGTGCCACCAGTCCACAGGGGGACACCGGGGAGCTGTTTTTT. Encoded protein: CATSPQGDTGELFF.

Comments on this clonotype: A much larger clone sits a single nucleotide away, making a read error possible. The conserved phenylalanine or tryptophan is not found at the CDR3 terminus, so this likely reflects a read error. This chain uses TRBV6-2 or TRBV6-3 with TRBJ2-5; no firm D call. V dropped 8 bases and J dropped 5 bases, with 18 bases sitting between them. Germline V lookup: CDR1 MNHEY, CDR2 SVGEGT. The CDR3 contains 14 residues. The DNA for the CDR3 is TGTGCCAGCTCTATAGGACCCCCGGCCGAGACCCAGTACTAC. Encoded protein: CASSIGPPAETQYY.

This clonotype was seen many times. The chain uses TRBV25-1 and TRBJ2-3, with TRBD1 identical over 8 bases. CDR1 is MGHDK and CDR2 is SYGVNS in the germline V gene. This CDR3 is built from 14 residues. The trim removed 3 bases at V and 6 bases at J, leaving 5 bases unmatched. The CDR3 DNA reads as TGTGCCAGCAGTGAGGACAGGGAGGTGGATACGCAGTATTTT. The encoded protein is CASSEDREVDTQYF.

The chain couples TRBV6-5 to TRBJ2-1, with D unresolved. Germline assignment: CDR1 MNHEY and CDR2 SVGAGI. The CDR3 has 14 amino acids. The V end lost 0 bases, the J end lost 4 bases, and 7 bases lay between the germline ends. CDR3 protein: CASSYSAQYNEQFF. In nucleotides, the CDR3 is TGTGCCAGCAGTTACTCGGCCCAGTACAATGAGCAGTTCTTC.